These T cell receptor beta chains were read from a single sample in a study of regulatory T cells in long-lasting Graves disease. From the multiplex PCR reads, TCRdb called clonotypes with MiXCR, one entry per CDR3 protein. Of 380,000 or so distinct CDR3 sequences in the sample, 15% to 20% were seen once. Separately, the same data were catalogued under a study of T cells in Graves' hyperthyroidism and ophthalmopathy.

Sequencing used peripheral blood mononuclear cells (PBMCs), obtained at new diagnosis, from a patient treated with antithyroid drugs. The receptors come from a woman younger than 35 with Graves disease. CDR3s include the opening cysteine and the closing phenylalanine or tryptophan. D genes are given only for firm matches. The size entry is marked missing in some rows and otherwise reads once, few, many or a size class.

NA	few	TRBV10-2	TRBJ2-4	CASRWENIQYF	TGCGCCAGCAGATGGGAAAACATTCAGTACTTC
NA	many	TRBV2	TRBJ1-2	CASSEALTGPGYGYTF	TGTGCCAGCAGTGAAGCCCTCACAGGGCCCGGGTATGGCTACACCTTC
NA	many	TRBV5-1	TRBJ2-5	CASSLQGTETQYF	TGCGCCAGCAGCTTGCAGGGGACAGAGACCCAGTACTTC
NA	NA	TRBV20-1	TRBJ2-3	CSARDGGGADTQYF	TGCAGTGCTAGAGATGGTGGGGGCGCAGATACGCAGTATTTT
TRBD1	few	TRBV7-9	TRBJ2-2	CASSHPRDRGLANTGELFF	TGTGCCAGCAGCCACCCCAGGGACAGGGGTCTCGCGAACACCGGGGAGCTGTTTTTT
NA	few	TRBV4-1	TRBJ1-1	CASSQITNTETFF	TGCGCCAGCAGCCAAATTACGAACACTGAAACTTTCTTT
TRBD1	NA	TRBV6-4	TRBJ1-1	CASSDSGQGATEAFF	TGTGCCAGCAGTGACTCGGGACAGGGCGCGACTGAAGCTTTCTTT
TRBD2	NA	TRBV7-2	TRBJ2-1	CASRGGGRQQFF	TGTGCCAGCAGGGGCGGGGGGCGCCAGCAGTTCTTC
NA	few	TRBV19	TRBJ2-2	CASTRGGHWGTGELFF	TGTGCCAGTACCCGCGGGGGACACTGGGGTACCGGGGAGCTGTTTTTT
NA	few	TRBV20-1	TRBJ2-2	CSARTVARWAGELFF	TGCAGTGCTAGGACGGTAGCACGCTGGGCCGGGGAGCTGTTTTTT
TRBD2	many	TRBV6-1	TRBJ2-1	CASSDSGSLPGSFF	TGTGCCAGCAGTGATAGCGGGAGTCTCCCTGGATCCTTCTTC
NA	NA	TRBV30	TRBJ1-2	CALSAGTYGYTF	TGTGCCCTGAGTGCCGGGACCTATGGCTACACCTTC
TRBD2	NA	TRBV10-3	TRBJ2-1	CAISGLAGGVEQFF	TGTGCCATCAGTGGACTAGCGGGAGGCGTTGAGCAGTTCTTC
NA	many	TRBV11-2	TRBJ2-3	CASSRRVQITDTQYF	TGTGCCAGCAGCCGCAGGGTACAGATCACAGATACGCAGTATTTT
TRBD2	many	TRBV30	TRBJ2-5	CAWKRSGRLWETQYF	TGTGCCTGGAAAAGGAGCGGGAGACTATGGGAGACCCAGTACTTC
NA	NA	TRBV19	TRBJ1-1	CASTPYGGLNTEAFF	TGTGCCAGTACCCCCTATGGAGGCTTGAACACTGAAGCTTTCTTT
NA	many	TRBV9	TRBJ2-7	CASSADGDRLYEQYF	TGTGCCAGCAGCGCCGATGGGGACCGCCTCTACGAGCAGTACTTC
NA	few	TRBV28	TRBJ2-5	CASRSAGAPGETQYF	TGTGCCAGCAGGTCGGCGGGGGCCCCCGGGGAGACCCAGTACTTC
NA	NA	TRBV7-7	TRBJ2-7	CASSPEQIYEQYF	TGTGCTAGCAGTCCGGAGCAGATCTACGAGCAGTACTTC
TRBD1	many	TRBV27	TRBJ2-7	CASSGYRDSLSYEQYF	TGTGCCAGCAGTGGATACCGGGACAGCCTCTCCTACGAGCAGTACTTC
NA	NA	TRBV6-1	TRBJ1-2	CASSEAASLYGYTF	TGTGCCAGCAGTGAAGCGGCAAGTCTGTATGGCTACACCTTC
NA	NA	TRBV7-8	TRBJ1-5	CASSQAAPQTNQPQHF	TGTGCCAGCAGCCAAGCCGCCCCACAAACTAATCAGCCCCAGCATTTT
NA	many	TRBV11-2	TRBJ2-7	CASSSLYRDNYEQYF	TGTGCCAGCAGCTCCTTATACCGGGACAACTACGAGCAGTACTTC
NA	few	TRBV9	TRBJ2-3	CASSTQGSDTQYF	TGTGCCAGCAGCACACAGGGATCAGATACGCAGTATTTT
NA	many	TRBV20-1	TRBJ1-6	CSARDAGNSPLHF	TGCAGTGCTAGGGATGCGGGGAATTCACCCCTCCACTTT
NA	NA	TRBV9	TRBJ1-2	CASSVESYGYTF	TGTGCCAGCAGCGTAGAGAGCTATGGCTACACCTTC
TRBD2	many	TRBV28	TRBJ2-5	CASSLTSGGVETQYF	TGTGCCAGCAGTTTGACTAGCGGGGGGGTGGAGACCCAGTACTTC
TRBD1	NA	TRBV10-1	TRBJ1-1	CASSEGAGQGATEAFF	TGCGCCAGCAGTGAGGGAGCGGGACAGGGCGCGACTGAAGCTTTCTTT
NA	NA	TRBV4-1	TRBJ1-1	CASSRGEGVTEAFF	TGCGCCAGCAGCCGCGGAGAGGGGGTAACTGAAGCTTTCTTT
NA	few	TRBV12-3/TRBV12-4	TRBJ1-1	CASSFAGENTEAFF	TGTGCCAGCAGTTTCGCCGGAGAGAACACTGAAGCTTTCTTT
NA	many	TRBV12-3/TRBV12-4	TRBJ1-3	CASSLAGQISGNTIYF	TGTGCCAGCAGTTTAGCCGGACAGATCTCTGGAAACACCATATATTTT